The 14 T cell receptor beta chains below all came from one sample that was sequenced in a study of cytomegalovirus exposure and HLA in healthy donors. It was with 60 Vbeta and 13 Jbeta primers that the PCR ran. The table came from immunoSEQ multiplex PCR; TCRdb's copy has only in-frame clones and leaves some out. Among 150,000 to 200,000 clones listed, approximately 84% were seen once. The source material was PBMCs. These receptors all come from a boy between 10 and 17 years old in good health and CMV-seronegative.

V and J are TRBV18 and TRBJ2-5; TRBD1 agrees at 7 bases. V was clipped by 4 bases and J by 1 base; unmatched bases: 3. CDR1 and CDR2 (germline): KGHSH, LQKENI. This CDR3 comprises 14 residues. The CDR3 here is CASSLRDSQETQYF. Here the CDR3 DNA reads TGTGCCAGCTCACTCCGGGACAGCCAAGAGACCCAGTACTTC.

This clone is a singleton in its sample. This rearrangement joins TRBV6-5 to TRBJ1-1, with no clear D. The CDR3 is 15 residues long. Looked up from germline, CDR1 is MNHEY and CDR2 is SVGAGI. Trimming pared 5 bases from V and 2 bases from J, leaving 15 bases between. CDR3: CASSQNPTENTEAFF. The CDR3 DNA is TGTGCCAGCAGTCAAAACCCGACTGAAAACACTGAAGCTTTCTTT.

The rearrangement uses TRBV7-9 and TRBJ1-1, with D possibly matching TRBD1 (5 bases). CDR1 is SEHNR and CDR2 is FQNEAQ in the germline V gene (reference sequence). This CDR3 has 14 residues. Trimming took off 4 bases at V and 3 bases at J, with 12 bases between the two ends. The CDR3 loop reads CASSSPGLHTEAFF. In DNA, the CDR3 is TGTGCCAGCAGCTCGCCAGGGTTACACACTGAAGCTTTCTTT.

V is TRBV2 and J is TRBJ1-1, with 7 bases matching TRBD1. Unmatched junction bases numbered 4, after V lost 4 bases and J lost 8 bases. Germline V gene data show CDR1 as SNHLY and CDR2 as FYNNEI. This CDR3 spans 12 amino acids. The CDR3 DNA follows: TGTGCCAGCAGTGCTGGGACAGTCGAAGCTTTCTTT. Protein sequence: CASSAGTVEAFF. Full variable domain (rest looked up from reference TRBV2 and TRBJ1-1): EPEVTQTPSHQVTQMGQEVILRCVPISNHLYFYWYRQILGQKVEFLVSFYNNEISEKSEIFDDQFSVERPDGSNFTLKIRSTKLEDSAMYFCASSAGTVEAFFGQGTRLTVV.

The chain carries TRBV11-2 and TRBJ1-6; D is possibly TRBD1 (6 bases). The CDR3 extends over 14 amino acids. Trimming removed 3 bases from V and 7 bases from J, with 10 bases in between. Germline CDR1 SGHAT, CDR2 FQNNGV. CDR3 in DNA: TGTGCCAGCAGCTTGAAGCAGGGGAATTCACCCCTCCACTTT. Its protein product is CASSLKQGNSPLHF.

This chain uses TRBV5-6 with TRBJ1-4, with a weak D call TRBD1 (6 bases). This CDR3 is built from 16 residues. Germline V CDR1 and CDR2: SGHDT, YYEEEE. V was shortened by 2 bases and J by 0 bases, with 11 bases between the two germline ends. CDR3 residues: CASSFDRITTNEKLFF. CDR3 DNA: TGTGCCAGCAGCTTTGACAGGATTACAACTAATGAAAAACTGTTTTTT.

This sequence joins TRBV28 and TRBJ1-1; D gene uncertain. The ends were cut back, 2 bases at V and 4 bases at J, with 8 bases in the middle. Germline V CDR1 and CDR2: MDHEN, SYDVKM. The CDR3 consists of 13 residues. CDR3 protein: CASSLLGSTEAFF. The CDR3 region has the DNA TGTGCCAGCAGTTTACTAGGGAGCACTGAAGCTTTCTTT.

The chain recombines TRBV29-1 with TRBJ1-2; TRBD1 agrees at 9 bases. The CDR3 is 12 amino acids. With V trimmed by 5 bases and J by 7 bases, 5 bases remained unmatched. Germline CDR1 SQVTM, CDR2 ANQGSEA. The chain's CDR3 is CSVKETGGGYTF. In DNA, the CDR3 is TGCAGCGTTAAGGAGACAGGGGGTGGCTACACCTTC.

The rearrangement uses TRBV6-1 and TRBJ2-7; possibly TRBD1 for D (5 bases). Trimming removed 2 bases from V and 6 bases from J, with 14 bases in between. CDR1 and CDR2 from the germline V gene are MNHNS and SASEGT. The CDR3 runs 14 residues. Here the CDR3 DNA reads TGTGCCAGCAGTGAACGGTGGCAGGGAAGCGAGCAGTACTTC. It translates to CASSERWQGSEQYF.

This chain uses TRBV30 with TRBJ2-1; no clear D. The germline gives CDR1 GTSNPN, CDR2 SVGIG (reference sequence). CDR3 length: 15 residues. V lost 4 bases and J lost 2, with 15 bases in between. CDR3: CAWTLVESAYNEQFF. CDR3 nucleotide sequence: TGTGCCTGGACGTTGGTCGAGTCTGCCTACAATGAGCAGTTCTTC.

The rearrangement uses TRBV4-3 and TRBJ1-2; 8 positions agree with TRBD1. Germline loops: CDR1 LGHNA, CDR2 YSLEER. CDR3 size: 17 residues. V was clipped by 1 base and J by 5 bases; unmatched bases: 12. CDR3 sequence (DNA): TGCGCCAGCAGCCAAGGAGGGTCAGGGGGCGCTTGGTATGGCTACACCTTC. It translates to CASSQGGSGGAWYGYTF.

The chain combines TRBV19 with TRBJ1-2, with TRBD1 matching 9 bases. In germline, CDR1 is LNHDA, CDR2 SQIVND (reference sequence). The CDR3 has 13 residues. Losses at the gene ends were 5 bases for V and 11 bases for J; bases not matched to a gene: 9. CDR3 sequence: CASSVSGTGSYTF. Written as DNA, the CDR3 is TGTGCCAGTAGTGTCTCCGGGACAGGGAGTTACACCTTC. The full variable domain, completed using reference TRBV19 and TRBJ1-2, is DGGITQSPKYLFRKEGQNVTLSCEQNLNHDAMYWYRQDPGQGLRLIYYSQIVNDFQKGDIAEGYSVSREKKESFPLTVTSAQKNPTAFYLCASSVSGTGSYTFGSGTRLTVV.

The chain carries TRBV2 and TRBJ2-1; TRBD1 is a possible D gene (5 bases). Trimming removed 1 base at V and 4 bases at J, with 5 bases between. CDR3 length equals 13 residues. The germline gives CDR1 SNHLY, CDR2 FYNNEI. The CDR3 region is CASSEDRYNEQFF. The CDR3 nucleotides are TGTGCCAGCAGTGAAGACAGGTACAATGAGCAGTTCTTC. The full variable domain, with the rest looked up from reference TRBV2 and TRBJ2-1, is EPEVTQTPSHQVTQMGQEVILRCVPISNHLYFYWYRQILGQKVEFLVSFYNNEISEKSEIFDDQFSVERPDGSNFTLKIRSTKLEDSAMYFCASSEDRYNEQFFGPGTRLTVL.

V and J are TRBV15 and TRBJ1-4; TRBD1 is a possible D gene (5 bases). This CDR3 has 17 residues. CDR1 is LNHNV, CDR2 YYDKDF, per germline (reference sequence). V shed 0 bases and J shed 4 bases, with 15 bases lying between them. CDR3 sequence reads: CATSRDLYDSFNEKLFF. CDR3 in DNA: TGTGCCACCAGCAGAGACCTATATGACAGCTTTAATGAAAAACTGTTTTTT.